This is a list of T cell receptor beta chains from one sample in a study of T cell responses to AZD1222 COVID-19 vaccine. Data came from immunoSEQ multiplex PCR; TCRdb stores just in-frame clones and leaves some out. The data contain 57,000 or so clones, roughly 80% of them singletons. This sample comprised peripheral blood, obtained on day 0 of AZD1222 vaccination. The receptors derive from an adult in good health. Each CDR3 is given with its conserved first and last residue. A D gene is named only where the DNA matches it firmly. Not all rows give a size; the values are once, few, many and, for expanded clones, a class.

clone_size: .; v_call: TRBV7-8; d_call: .; j_call: TRBJ1-1; cdr3_nt: TGTGCCAGCAGCGAAGCACAGTGGGGGAACACTGAAGCTTTCTTT; cdr3_aa: CASSEAQWGNTEAFF
clone_size: .; v_call: TRBV28; d_call: TRBD2; j_call: TRBJ2-7; cdr3_nt: TGTGCCAGCAGTTCCGGGACTAGTAAGCGCGAGCAGTACTTC; cdr3_aa: CASSSGTSKREQYF
clone_size: .; v_call: TRBV28; d_call: .; j_call: TRBJ2-1; cdr3_nt: TGTGCCAGCAGTTTGGATAACAATGAGCAGTTCTTC; cdr3_aa: CASSLDNNEQFF
clone_size: .; v_call: TRBV5-5; d_call: .; j_call: TRBJ1-5; cdr3_nt: TGTGCCAGCAGCTTGTTGGGGGCTAGCAATCAGCCCCAGCATTTT; cdr3_aa: CASSLLGASNQPQHF
clone_size: .; v_call: TRBV28; d_call: .; j_call: TRBJ2-7; cdr3_nt: TGTGCCAGCAGTTTAGGGGGCTACGAGCAGTACTTC; cdr3_aa: CASSLGGYEQYF
clone_size: .; v_call: TRBV11-3; d_call: TRBD1; j_call: TRBJ1-6; cdr3_nt: TGTGCCAGCAGCTCAGGCGGGACAGACCAGAATTCACCCCTCCACTTT; cdr3_aa: CASSSGGTDQNSPLHF
clone_size: many; v_call: TRBV19; d_call: TRBD2; j_call: TRBJ2-2; cdr3_nt: TGTGCCAGTAGTAGCGGGGGACCCACCGGGGAGCTGTTTTTT; cdr3_aa: CASSSGGPTGELFF
clone_size: .; v_call: TRBV5-1; d_call: .; j_call: TRBJ1-2; cdr3_nt: TGCGCCAGCAGCTCCGGACAGCCTGAATCGGGCTACACCTTC; cdr3_aa: CASSSGQPESGYTF
clone_size: .; v_call: TRBV24-1; d_call: .; j_call: TRBJ1-2; cdr3_nt: TGTGCCACCACCCCGGGTATAGGCTATGGCTACACCTTC; cdr3_aa: CATTPGIGYGYTF
clone_size: .; v_call: TRBV7-9; d_call: TRBD1; j_call: TRBJ2-1; cdr3_nt: TGTGCCAGCAGCTCTCGACAGGGAGTAAACAATGAGCAGTTCTTC; cdr3_aa: CASSSRQGVNNEQFF
clone_size: .; v_call: TRBV11-2; d_call: .; j_call: TRBJ2-7; cdr3_nt: TGTGCCAGCAGCTTCCTAGACTACGAGCAGTACTTC; cdr3_aa: CASSFLDYEQYF
clone_size: .; v_call: TRBV19; d_call: .; j_call: TRBJ2-3; cdr3_nt: TGTGCCAGTAGTGAGGATGCGGGGCCAGATACGCAGTATTTT; cdr3_aa: CASSEDAGPDTQYF
clone_size: .; v_call: TRBV7-2; d_call: .; j_call: TRBJ2-3; cdr3_nt: TGTGCCAGCAGCGTCAGGGGTAGCACAGATACGCAGTATTTT; cdr3_aa: CASSVRGSTDTQYF
clone_size: .; v_call: TRBV19; d_call: TRBD1; j_call: TRBJ2-6; cdr3_nt: TGTGCCAGTAGTACCGGGACAGGGGTGGCCGGGGCCAACGTCCTGACTTTC; cdr3_aa: CASSTGTGVAGANVLTF
clone_size: .; v_call: TRBV7-2; d_call: .; j_call: TRBJ1-6; cdr3_nt: TGTGCCAGCAGCTTAGGGGGGCGGTCACCCCTCCACTTT; cdr3_aa: CASSLGGRSPLHF
clone_size: .; v_call: TRBV28; d_call: .; j_call: TRBJ2-5; cdr3_nt: TGTGCCAGCAGTTCATTGGGGAGGACAGTCATACAAGAGACCCAGTACTTC; cdr3_aa: CASSSLGRTVIQETQYF
clone_size: few; v_call: TRBV6-2/TRBV6-3; d_call: .; j_call: TRBJ2-7; cdr3_nt: TGTGCCAGCAGTTATGGCGCCACGGGCGAGCAGTACTTC; cdr3_aa: CASSYGATGEQYF
clone_size: .; v_call: TRBV19; d_call: .; j_call: TRBJ2-5; cdr3_nt: TGTGCCAGTAGTGAGGGGGGAGTATCGGAGACCCAGTACTTC; cdr3_aa: CASSEGGVSETQYF
clone_size: .; v_call: TRBV19; d_call: TRBD1; j_call: TRBJ1-4; cdr3_nt: TGTGCCAGTAGTGCCCTAGGGACAGGGGAGGAAAAACTGTTTTTT; cdr3_aa: CASSALGTGEEKLFF
clone_size: .; v_call: TRBV7-9; d_call: .; j_call: TRBJ1-1; cdr3_nt: TGTGCCAGCAGCCCTACGGTACAGAACACTTTCTTT; cdr3_aa: CASSPTVQNTFF
clone_size: .; v_call: TRBV6-5; d_call: TRBD1; j_call: TRBJ1-2; cdr3_nt: TGTGCCAGCAGACGGCCCGGGACAGAATATGGCTACACCTTC; cdr3_aa: CASRRPGTEYGYTF
clone_size: .; v_call: TRBV10-1; d_call: TRBD1; j_call: TRBJ1-2; cdr3_nt: TGCGCCAGCAGTGAACGCCTGGACAGGGGGCGAGGTGGCTACACCTTC; cdr3_aa: CASSERLDRGRGGYTF
clone_size: .; v_call: TRBV4-3; d_call: .; j_call: TRBJ1-6; cdr3_nt: TGCGCCAGCAGCCAAGATTCAGGTTATAATTCACCCCTCCACTTT; cdr3_aa: CASSQDSGYNSPLHF
clone_size: .; v_call: TRBV5-1; d_call: .; j_call: TRBJ1-4; cdr3_nt: TGCGCCAGCAGCTTGTGGCCCGAGGAGTGGAATGAAAAATTGTTTTTT; cdr3_aa: CASSLWPEEWNEKLFF
clone_size: .; v_call: TRBV6-1; d_call: .; j_call: TRBJ2-1; cdr3_nt: TGTGCCAGCAGTGAAGCCGGACGACAGCGCGATGAGCAGTTCTTC; cdr3_aa: CASSEAGRQRDEQFF
clone_size: .; v_call: TRBV7-9; d_call: TRBD1; j_call: TRBJ2-1; cdr3_nt: TGTGCCAGCAGCAAACAGGGGGCTTCCCTGAGGAATGAGCAGTTCTTC; cdr3_aa: CASSKQGASLRNEQFF
clone_size: once; v_call: TRBV4-3; d_call: .; j_call: TRBJ2-7; cdr3_nt: TGCGCCAGCAGCCAAGAAATCCGCGGGGTTGGATACGAGCAGTACTTC; cdr3_aa: CASSQEIRGVGYEQYF
clone_size: few; v_call: TRBV10-2; d_call: .; j_call: TRBJ2-3; cdr3_nt: TGCGCCAGCTCACCCGGACGCACAGATACGCAGTATTTT; cdr3_aa: CASSPGRTDTQYF
clone_size: few; v_call: TRBV19; d_call: .; j_call: TRBJ2-7; cdr3_nt: TGTGCCAGTAGTATGGGGGTTTTTACGGACGAGCAGTACTTC; cdr3_aa: CASSMGVFTDEQYF
clone_size: .; v_call: TRBV11-3; d_call: TRBD2; j_call: TRBJ2-7; cdr3_nt: TGTGCCAGCAGCCCAGGGGGTAGCGGGGGCCTCTACGAGCAGTACTTC; cdr3_aa: CASSPGGSGGLYEQYF
clone_size: .; v_call: TRBV7-9; d_call: TRBD2; j_call: TRBJ2-7; cdr3_nt: TGTGCCAGCAGCTTCCTCCGCGGGGGGCACCTCGAGCAGTACTTC; cdr3_aa: CASSFLRGGHLEQYF